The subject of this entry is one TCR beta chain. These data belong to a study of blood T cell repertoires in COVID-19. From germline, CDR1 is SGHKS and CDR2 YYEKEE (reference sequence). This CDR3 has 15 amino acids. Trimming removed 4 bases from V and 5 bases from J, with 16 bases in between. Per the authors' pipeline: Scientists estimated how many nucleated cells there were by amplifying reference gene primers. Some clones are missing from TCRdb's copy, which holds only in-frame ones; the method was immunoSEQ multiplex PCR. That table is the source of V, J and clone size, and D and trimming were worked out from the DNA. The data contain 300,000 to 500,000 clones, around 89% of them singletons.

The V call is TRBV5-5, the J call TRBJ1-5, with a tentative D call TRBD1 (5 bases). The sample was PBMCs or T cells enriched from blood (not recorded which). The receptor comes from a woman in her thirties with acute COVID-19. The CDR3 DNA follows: TGTGCCAGCAGCCTGGGACTCACACCAGATCAGCCCCAGCATTTT. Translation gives CASSLGLTPDQPQHF.